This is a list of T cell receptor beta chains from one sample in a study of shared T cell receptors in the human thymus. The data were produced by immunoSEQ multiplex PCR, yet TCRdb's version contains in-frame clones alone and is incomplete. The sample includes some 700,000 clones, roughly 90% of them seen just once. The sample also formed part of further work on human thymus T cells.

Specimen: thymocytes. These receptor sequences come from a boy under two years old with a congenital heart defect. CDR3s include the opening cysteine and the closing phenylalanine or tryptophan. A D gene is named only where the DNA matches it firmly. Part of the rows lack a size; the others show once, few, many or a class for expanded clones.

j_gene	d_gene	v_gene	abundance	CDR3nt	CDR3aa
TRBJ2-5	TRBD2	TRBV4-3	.	TGCGCCAGCAGCCAAGGAGGGCGGGAGGGGACCCAGTACTTC	CASSQGGREGTQYF
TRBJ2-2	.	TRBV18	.	TGTGCCAGCTCACGGTGTCGGGAGATGGGGCCCGGGGAGCTGTTTTTT	CASSRCREMGPGELFF
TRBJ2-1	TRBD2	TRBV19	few	TGTGCCAGTAGTATAGCCGATAGCGGGGATGAGCAGTTCTTC	CASSIADSGDEQFF
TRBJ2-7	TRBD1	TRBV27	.	TGTGCCAGCTCTTGGACAGGACCTTCCTACGAGCAGTACTTC	CASSWTGPSYEQYF
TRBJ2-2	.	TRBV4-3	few	TGCGCCAGCAGCCAAGTGTTTACACAACCTCCCAACACCGGGGAGCTGTTTTTT	CASSQVFTQPPNTGELFF
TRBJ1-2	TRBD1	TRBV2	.	TGTGCCAGCATGGGGGACAGGCCCATAAACTATGGCTACACCTTC	CASMGDRPINYGYTF
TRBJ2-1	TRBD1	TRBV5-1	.	TGCGCCAGCAGCTACCGGGACAGCAACTACAATGAGCAGTTCTTC	CASSYRDSNYNEQFF
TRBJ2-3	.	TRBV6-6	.	TGTGCCAGCAGTTACTCGGTAGCTGGGGAGACAGATACGCAGTATTTT	CASSYSVAGETDTQYF
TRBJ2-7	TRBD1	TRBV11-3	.	TGTGCCAGCAGCTTATGGTCCGGGACAGGGGTCGACGAGCAGTACTTC	CASSLWSGTGVDEQYF
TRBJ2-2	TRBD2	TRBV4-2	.	TGTGCCAGCAGCCAAGAGGTGGCCGGGAGGTGGTTCGGGGAGCTGTTTTTT	CASSQEVAGRWFGELFF
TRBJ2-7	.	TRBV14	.	TGTGCCAGCAGCCAACAGGGTAGCTCCTACGAGCAGTACTTC	CASSQQGSSYEQYF
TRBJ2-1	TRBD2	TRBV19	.	TGTGCCAGTAGTAGGGGGGCCGTACTAGCGGGAGAGGGCAATGAGCAGTTCTTC	CASSRGAVLAGEGNEQFF
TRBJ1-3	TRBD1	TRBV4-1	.	TGCGCCAGCAGCCAAGCGCCGGGACAGGGGGTAGGAGAGGGAAACACCATATATTTT	CASSQAPGQGVGEGNTIYF
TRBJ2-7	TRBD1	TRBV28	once	TGTGCCAGCAGTTTGGACAGGGCCGTACCCTACGAGCAGTACTTC	CASSLDRAVPYEQYF
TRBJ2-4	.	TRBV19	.	TGTGCCAGTACCCTCAGACGCGGCTCCCCCCCAGCCAAAAACATTCAGTACTTC	CASTLRRGSPPAKNIQYF
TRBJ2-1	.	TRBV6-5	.	TGTGCCAGCAGTTACAGATTGGGACTGAACAATGAGCAGTTCTTC	CASSYRLGLNNEQFF
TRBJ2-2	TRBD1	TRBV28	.	TGTGCCAGCAGTCGTCCCCGGACAGGGGCGGCGGGAGATAGCACCGGGGAGCTGTTTTTT	CASSRPRTGAAGDSTGELFF